This T cell receptor beta chain was profiled in a study of cytomegalovirus exposure and HLA in healthy donors. The protocol was immunoSEQ multiplex PCR, while the TCRdb copy is restricted to in-frame clones and leaves out a portion. This sample yields roughly 180,000 clones, of which more than 75% are seen a single time; 6% to 9% belongs to the top ten. Study-level results: The study labeled 150 to 200 TCR beta chains cytomegalovirus-associated.

Worth noting for this clone: Its antigen is not known.

The clonotype was recovered from a man between 18 and 35 years old in good health and CMV-seropositive. The sample was PBMCs.

Here the CDR3 reads CASSLFPGGAEAFF. Written as DNA, the CDR3 is TGTGCCAGCAGCTTGTTTCCGGGAGGGGCTGAAGCTTTCTTT. This chain joins TRBV5-6 and TRBJ1-1; perhaps TRBD1 as D (5 bases). Trimming removed 1 base at V and 6 bases at J, with 13 bases between. Germline V gene lookup returns CDR1 SGHDT and CDR2 YYEEEE. This CDR3 comprises 14 residues.